The entry below describes one T cell receptor (beta chain). Its antigen is unidentified. This sample is part of a study of circulating and synovial CD4+ cells in juvenile arthritis. Sequenced samples came from active juvenile idiopathic arthritis patients. Whole-study results and caveats: Some such blood samples were as oligoclonal as synovium. These blood cells shared more CDR3 sequences with synovium than bulk blood.

Looked up from germline, CDR1 is SGHRS and CDR2 is YFSETQ. V shed 4 bases and J 6 bases; nucleotides not matched to a gene: 8. This CDR3 is 14 amino acids long. The data were produced by immunoSEQ multiplex PCR, yet TCRdb's version contains in-frame clones alone and is incomplete. The sample lists approximately 16,000 clones; around nine tenths were seen once. This receptor was identified in a human donor with juvenile idiopathic arthritis. The sequencing sample was made of CD4+ T cells from blood. This chain uses TRBV5-1 with TRBJ1-2, with 8 bases fitting TRBD1. In DNA, the CDR3 is TGCGCCAGCAGCGCCCCAGGGGGCGGGGATGGCTACACCTTC. Encoded protein: CASSAPGGGDGYTF.